This passage covers 20 T cell receptor beta chains from one sample sequenced in a study of T cells after yellow fever vaccination. TCRdb recomputed calls from the 5' RACE reads with MiXCR, one row per CDR3 protein. This table holds about 12,000 distinct CDR3 sequences, about 6.1% found once. Sequences were derived from PBMCs, either bulk or a sorted T-cell subset (CD4+, CD8+, memory, or dextramer-sorted; not recorded which), sampled on the day of the yellow fever booster vaccination. Every receptor here comes from a man between 25 and 39 years old who received the YFV17D yellow fever vaccine.

This clonotype is categorized as medium-sized. The chain carries TRBV3-1 and TRBJ2-1; TRBD1 aligns across 7 bases. The V segment lost 2 bases and the J segment 10 bases; nucleotides outside the gene matches: 11. The CDR3 loop spans 15 amino acids. Germline V gene data show CDR1 as LGHDT and CDR2 as YNNKEL (reference sequence). The CDR3 coding sequence is TGTGCCAGCAGCCAAAAAACCAGGGGGTTGGGCGAGCAGTTCTTC. It encodes CASSQKTRGLGEQFF.

This clonotype was detected many times. This rearrangement joins TRBV5-5 to TRBJ2-7; possible D gene TRBD2, 5 bases. CDR3 length: 14 amino acids. The germline V and J ends were trimmed by 4 bases and 0 bases, with 11 bases remaining between them. Germline CDR1 reads SGHKS; CDR2 reads YYEKEE (reference sequence). The CDR3 sequence: CASSRGPDSYEQYF. CDR3 DNA sequence: TGTGCCAGCAGCCGAGGGCCCGACTCCTACGAGCAGTACTTC.

This clonotype came up a few times. This sequence joins TRBV7-2 and TRBJ1-2; 8 nucleotides align to TRBD1. The germline CDR1 and CDR2 sequences are SGHTA and FQGNSA. V lost 5 bases to trimming and J lost 7 bases; unmatched junction nucleotides: 6. The CDR3 is made up of 13 amino acids. DNA of the CDR3: TGTGCCAGCAGCCCTGACAGGGGCCGTGGCTACACCTTC. It encodes CASSPDRGRGYTF.

This clonotype has ten or more counts. The chain uses TRBV6-2 or TRBV6-3 and TRBJ2-5, with 8 bases aligning to TRBD2. Trimming removed 6 bases from V and 5 bases from J; junction bases left unmatched: 8. CDR3 length equals 14 residues. The germline V gene encodes CDR1 MNHEY and CDR2 SVGEGT. Here the CDR3 DNA reads TGTGCCAGCAGCCAAGCGGGAGTAATCGAGACCCAGTACTTC. Protein sequence: CASSQAGVIETQYF.

This clonotype is judged medium-sized. This chain links TRBV15 with TRBJ2-7; 9 positions match TRBD2. The CDR3 spans 15 residues. The germline CDR1 and CDR2 sequences are LNHNV and YYDKDF (reference sequence). After removal of 6 bases from V and 6 bases from J, the junction contained 12 bases not matched to a gene. The CDR3 sequence is CATSQAGGSIGEQYF. CDR3 DNA sequence: TGTGCCACCAGTCAAGCGGGAGGAAGCATCGGCGAGCAGTACTTC.

This clonotype was counted ten times or more. The gene calls are TRBV6-1 and TRBJ2-5; D not certain. With 1 base removed from V and 5 bases from J, the gap between germline ends came to 8 bases. Germline values: CDR1 MNHNS, CDR2 SASEGT. The CDR3 sequence is 13 residues long. CDR3 coding DNA: TGTGCCAGCAGTGAAGGGAGAGTGGAGACCCAGTACTTC. It codes for CASSEGRVETQYF.

This clonotype is medium-sized (0.01 to 0.1%) by share. J is TRBJ2-1 and V is TRBV5-1; 8 nucleotides agree with TRBD2. The length of the CDR3 is 15 residues. Germline V CDR1 and CDR2: SGHRS, YFSETQ. J gave up 3 bases and V 4 bases, and 6 bases lay outside the gene matches. The CDR3 reads CASSASGTSYNEQFF. The DNA for the CDR3 is TGCGCCAGCAGCGCCTCCGGGACTAGCTACAATGAGCAGTTCTTC.

In this sample, this clonotype turned up many times. This chain connects TRBV19 to TRBJ1-2, with 8 positions matching TRBD1. Germline V gene lookup returns CDR1 LNHDA and CDR2 SQIVND (reference sequence). CDR3 size: 14 residues. With 7 bases clipped from V and 6 bases from J, the junction kept 10 bases outside the gene matches. The CDR3 reads CASNLAWTGNGYTF. CDR3 coding DNA: TGTGCCAGTAACCTCGCCTGGACAGGGAATGGCTACACCTTC.

The table lists this clonotype with many counts. The chain carries TRBV5-1 and TRBJ2-1; 10 nucleotides align to TRBD2. Germline V gene sequence: CDR1 SGHRS, CDR2 YFSETQ. The J segment lost 1 base and the V segment lost 3 bases, leaving 4 bases of the junction unmatched. This CDR3 contains 16 residues. CDR3 in DNA: TGCGCCAGCAGCTCTCTAGCGGGAGTGTCCTACAATGAGCAGTTCTTC. This sequence encodes CASSSLAGVSYNEQFF.

V usage is TRBV5-5 and J usage is TRBJ2-5; weak D call: TRBD1 (6 bases). The CDR3 sequence is 15 residues long. Deletions cut 8 bases from V and 6 bases from J, with 23 bases between. From germline, CDR1 is SGHKS and CDR2 YYEKEE (reference sequence). The CDR3 DNA is TGTGCCAGGGGCCCTGCGCTGGGGGCGCGAAAGACCCAGTACTTC. It codes for CARGPALGARKTQYF. Drawing the rest from reference TRBV5-5 and TRBJ2-5, the complete variable domain is DAGVTQSPTHLIKTRGQQVTLRCSPISGHKSVSWYQQVLGQGPQFIFQYYEKEERGRGNFPDRFSARQFPNYSSELNVNALLLGDSALYLCARGPALGARKTQYFGPGTRLLVL.

The sample holds many counts of this clonotype. The rearrangement links TRBV5-1 to TRBJ1-4, with no clear D. Per the germline V gene, CDR1 is SGHRS and CDR2 is YFSETQ. This CDR3 comprises 13 residues. Deletions cut 1 base from V and 8 bases from J, with 9 bases between. The CDR3 region has the DNA TGCGCCAGCAGCTTGTCGTTGGGGGAAAAACTGTTTTTT. Translated: CASSLSLGEKLFF.

This clonotype is classed as medium-sized. The rearrangement links TRBV10-3 to TRBJ2-1; 7 nucleotides align to TRBD1. The CDR3 length is 16 residues. The germline CDR1 and CDR2 sequences are ENHRY and SYGVKD. The V and J ends lost 5 bases and 2 bases, in that order; junction bases with no gene match: 9. CDR3 region: CAISSRTGETYNEQFF. CDR3 nucleotide sequence: TGTGCCATCAGTTCTAGGACAGGCGAGACCTACAATGAGCAGTTCTTC.

In its sample, this clonotype was seen many times. This chain connects TRBV20-1 to TRBJ2-7; 7 nucleotides agree with TRBD2. After removal of 1 base from V and 2 bases from J, the junction contained 5 bases not matched to a gene. The CDR3 sequence is 14 residues long. Germline V gene lookup returns CDR1 DFQATT and CDR2 SNEGSKA (reference sequence). CDR3 protein: CSARVLARTYEQYF. Written as DNA, the CDR3 is TGCAGTGCTAGAGTACTAGCGAGGACCTACGAGCAGTACTTC.

This clonotype came up many times. The chain employs TRBV4-3 and TRBJ2-1; D uncertain. Trimming removed 0 bases at V and 14 bases at J, with 14 bases between. The germline gives CDR1 LGHNA, CDR2 YSLEER. The CDR3 length is 13 residues. CDR3 loop: CASSQDVRALKFF. CDR3 nucleotide sequence: TGCGCCAGCAGCCAAGATGTCCGGGCCTTGAAGTTCTTC.

This clonotype was observed at least ten times. This chain connects TRBV5-4 to TRBJ2-7; 9 bases line up with TRBD1. The CDR3 consists of 13 residues. Trimming at V came to 6 bases and at J to 3 bases, leaving 4 bases not matched to a gene. In germline, CDR1 is SGHNT, CDR2 YYREEE (reference sequence). Here the CDR3 DNA reads TGTGCCAGCACCCCGGGACAGGGCTACGAGCAGTACTTC. It yields the protein CASTPGQGYEQYF.

This clonotype was observed many times. The rearrangement joins TRBV19 to TRBJ2-7; D uncertain. The CDR3 is made up of 15 amino acids. Germline V gives CDR1 LNHDA, CDR2 SQIVND (reference sequence). The V and J ends lost 1 base and 3 bases respectively, with 13 bases between them. CDR3 nucleotides: TGTGCCAGTAGTATAGCCACCGGCCTCCTCTACGAGCAGTACTTC. Protein: CASSIATGLLYEQYF.

This clonotype was detected ten times or more. The genes are TRBV20-1 and TRBJ2-3; no reliable D call. CDR3 length: 13 residues. V was cut by 6 bases and J by 2 bases, with 12 bases left in between. The germline gives CDR1 DFQATT, CDR2 SNEGSKA (reference sequence). CDR3 sequence (DNA): TGCAGTGCAAACGACGGTAACACAGATACGCAGTATTTT. Translated, it gives CSANDGNTDTQYF.

This clonotype occurred many times. This sequence joins TRBV20-1 and TRBJ2-3; 12 bases map to TRBD2. This CDR3 is 16 amino acids long. After removal of 5 bases from V and 3 bases from J, the junction contained 9 bases not matched to a gene. The germline V gene encodes CDR1 DFQATT and CDR2 SNEGSKA (reference sequence). This CDR3 reads CSAPKTSGSMTDTQYF. CDR3 nucleotides: TGCAGTGCTCCAAAGACTAGCGGGAGTATGACAGATACGCAGTATTTT.

With regard to this clonotype: This clone may be a read error of a much larger clone one base away. The chain joins TRBV29-1 to TRBJ2-7; D call uncertain. The CDR3 extends over 12 amino acids. The germline V gene encodes CDR1 SQVTM and CDR2 ANQGSEA. Trimming pared 2 bases from V and 6 bases from J, leaving 11 bases between. The CDR3 DNA reads TGCAGCGTTGAATTCGGGTCTACCGAGCAGTACTTC. Encoded protein: CSVEFGSTEQYF.

This clonotype was observed at least ten times. V and J are TRBV5-1 and TRBJ2-3, with 7 bases identical to TRBD1. The V gene's germline CDR1 is SGHRS and CDR2 YFSETQ. J lost 5 bases, V lost 4 bases, and 7 bases had no gene match. This CDR3 has 14 amino acids. The CDR3, as DNA: TGCGCCAGCAGCCCCAGTGACAGGGTAGATACGCAGTATTTT. Protein product: CASSPSDRVDTQYF.